The subject of this entry is one T cell receptor beta chain. Its specificity is not known. This CDR3 region has 14 residues. Per the germline V gene, CDR1 is SGHDT and CDR2 is YYEEEE. Deletions cut 2 bases from V and 5 bases from J, with 13 bases between. The data were taken from a study of T cell repertoires in cytomegalovirus infection. The wider study: Public signatures in TCR beta pointed to CMV infection and matching HLA type.

Findings and limits, study-wide: Public TCR beta family frequency separated CMV-and-HLA carriers, including in an independent cohort. Predominance within the ex vivo response was attributable to HLA-C-restricted CMV-specific TCR beta clonotypes.

TCRdb ran MiXCR on the reads and lists one entry per CDR3 protein. The table lists 150,000 to 200,000 distinct CDR3 sequences, under 30% of them singletons, with roughly 31% in the top ten. Sequencing was performed on PBMCs. This TCR was recovered from a human donor in good health (CMV status not recorded). Some clones in this sample may be carry-over from other donors' samples. This chain uses TRBV5-6 with TRBJ1-1; D is ambiguous. CDR3 sequence: CASSLTLPGTEAFF. The CDR3 DNA sequence: TGTGCCAGCAGCTTAACTCTCCCTGGGACTGAAGCTTTCTTT.